This TCR beta chain was identified in a study of blood T cell repertoires in COVID-19. Study background: There were acute and convalescent COVID-19 samples, and they came from the United States, Italy and Spain.

This clone was detected a few times. Per the germline V gene, CDR1 is DFQATT and CDR2 is SNEGSKA (reference sequence). The CDR3 loop spans 15 amino acids. V lost 3 bases and J lost 2; bases outside the gene matches: 5. The method was immunoSEQ multiplex PCR; TCRdb's version includes in-frame clones alone and lacks a portion of them. The sample lists about 110,000 clones; roughly nine tenths were seen once. The sequence was obtained from an elderly woman with acute or convalescent COVID-19. Material for sequencing was peripheral blood. The chain couples TRBV20-1 to TRBJ2-7; 12 positions match TRBD1. The CDR3 sequence: CSASIGTGGPYEQYF. CDR3 in DNA: TGCAGTGCTAGTATCGGGACAGGGGGCCCCTACGAGCAGTACTTC.